The 20 T cell receptor beta chains below all came from one sample that was sequenced in a study of cytomegalovirus exposure and HLA in healthy donors. With 60 Vbeta and 13 Jbeta primers, the PCR was carried out. The method was immunoSEQ multiplex PCR; TCRdb's version includes in-frame clones alone and lacks a portion of them. The sample shows under 150,000 clones, about 78% of them seen only once. Sequenced sample: PBMCs. These receptors came from a man aged 35 to 55 in good health and CMV-seropositive.

This clone was found many times. The V gene is TRBV2, the J gene TRBJ2-3; TRBD2 agrees at 8 bases. This CDR3 region has 16 residues. Germline V gene data show CDR1 as SNHLY and CDR2 as FYNNEI. Losses at the gene ends were 3 bases for V and 4 bases for J; bases not matched to a gene: 9. CDR3 in amino acids: CASSERTSLNPDTQYF. Here the CDR3 DNA reads TGTGCCAGCAGTGAGCGGACTAGCCTGAACCCAGATACGCAGTATTTT.

This clone was seen more than once but under ten times. The chain links TRBV29-1 to TRBJ1-1; D is undetermined. CDR1 and CDR2 (germline): SQVTM, ANQGSEA. The ends were cut back, 6 bases at V and 1 base at J, with 9 bases in the middle. The CDR3 loop spans 12 amino acids. The CDR3 spells CSVKPGNTEAFF. The CDR3 DNA reads TGCAGCGTGAAGCCGGGGAACACTGAAGCTTTCTTT.

This rearrangement joins TRBV5-1 to TRBJ1-2; 8 bases are shared with TRBD1. This CDR3 region has 13 residues. Trimming removed 6 bases from V and 8 bases from J; junction bases left unmatched: 9. The germline V gene has CDR1 SGHRS and CDR2 YFSETQ. DNA for the CDR3: TGCGCCAGCACCTCGACAGGGGTCGGAGGCTACACCTTC. This codes for CASTSTGVGGYTF.

The chain is built from TRBV5-4 and TRBJ1-4; no clear D gene. With 4 bases removed from V and 5 bases from J, the gap between germline ends came to 18 bases. The germline V gene has CDR1 SGHNT and CDR2 YYREEE (reference sequence). The length of the CDR3 is 16 residues. The CDR3 region is CASSPDIGRRNEKLFF. The CDR3, as DNA: TGTGCCAGCAGCCCTGACATCGGGAGACGGAATGAAAAACTGTTTTTT.

The chain combines TRBV2 with TRBJ1-2, with 9 bases fitting TRBD1. Germline V CDR1 and CDR2: SNHLY, FYNNEI. V gave up 3 bases and J gave up 4 bases; unmatched junction bases: 0. CDR3 length equals 13 residues. The CDR3 protein is CASSEGQGYGYTF. The CDR3 DNA is TGTGCCAGCAGTGAGGGACAGGGCTATGGCTACACCTTC.

The gene calls are TRBV18 and TRBJ2-5; 11 positions match TRBD2. J was trimmed by 4 bases and V by 5 bases; bases with no gene match: 9. Per the germline V gene, CDR1 is KGHSH and CDR2 is LQKENI. The CDR3 sequence is 16 residues long. In DNA, the CDR3 is TGTGCCAGCTCATCGTTACTAGCGGGAGTCGGAGAGACCCAGTACTTC. Translating it yields CASSSLLAGVGETQYF.

CDR3 region: CASRQGLSYNEQFF. CDR3 nucleotides: TGTGCCAGCCGACAGGGCCTCTCCTACAATGAGCAGTTCTTC. The chain has TRBV19 and TRBJ2-1; TRBD1 matches at 7 bases. Per the germline V gene, CDR1 is LNHDA and CDR2 is SQIVND (reference sequence). J was trimmed by 0 bases and V by 9 bases; bases with no gene match: 5. This CDR3 contains 14 residues.

This clone was recorded a few times. The CDR3 reads CASRRQRSSSYEQYF. As DNA, the CDR3 is TGTGCCAGCAGAAGACAGAGGTCTAGCTCCTACGAGCAGTACTTC. V is TRBV6-5 and J is TRBJ2-7; D possibly corresponds to TRBD1 (5 bases). From germline, CDR1 is MNHEY and CDR2 SVGAGI. V was shortened by 6 bases and J by 0 bases, with 15 bases between the two germline ends. There are 15 residues in the CDR3.

V is TRBV5-4 and J is TRBJ2-2, with D possibly matching TRBD1 (6 bases). Trimming took off 0 bases at V and 7 bases at J, with 16 bases between the two ends. CDR1 and CDR2 (germline): SGHNT, YYREEE (reference sequence). This CDR3 region has 16 residues. For the CDR3, the DNA is TGTGCCAGCAGCTTGGCCTTAACAGGGACGGTCGGGGAGCTGTTTTTT. This sequence encodes CASSLALTGTVGELFF.

The chain links TRBV10-3 to TRBJ2-3; the match to TRBD2 covers 7 bases. The junction had 12 bases not matched to a gene; V was cut back by 7 bases and J by 2 bases. Germline V gene sequence: CDR1 ENHRY, CDR2 SYGVKD. The CDR3 loop spans 16 amino acids. CDR3 coding DNA: TGTGCCATCAAATCGAATTCTGCGGGGGTCACAGATACGCAGTATTTT. Translated, it gives CAIKSNSAGVTDTQYF.

The V call is TRBV5-1, the J call TRBJ2-7; TRBD1 might be the D (6 bases). CDR3 size: 13 residues. Germline V gene data show CDR1 as SGHRS and CDR2 as YFSETQ. Between the trimmed V and J ends, which lost 4 bases and 3 bases, there was a span of 11 bases. The CDR3 protein is CASSPGTNYEQYF. The CDR3 nucleotides are TGCGCCAGCAGCCCCGGGACAAACTACGAGCAGTACTTC.

The chain couples TRBV7-9 to TRBJ1-1; unclear D gene. This CDR3 is 14 amino acids long. Germline-derived CDR1 and CDR2 are SEHNR and FQNEAQ (reference sequence). Trimming left V 5 bases short and J 1 base short, with 11 bases between. The CDR3 loop is CASSPFGGNTEAFF. CDR3 nucleotides: TGTGCCAGCAGCCCTTTTGGAGGGAACACTGAAGCTTTCTTT.

The chain carries TRBV6-5 and TRBJ2-7; D perhaps matches TRBD1 (5 bases). The CDR3 length is 14 residues. CDR1 is MNHEY and CDR2 is SVGAGI in the germline V gene. Trimming took 2 bases from V and 2 from J, leaving 10 bases between them. CDR3 DNA sequence: TGTGCCAGCAGTTACAATAAGGGGACCTACGAGCAGTACTTC. Translating gives CASSYNKGTYEQYF.

This clone was detected once. V and J are TRBV2 and TRBJ2-5, with TRBD2 matching 7 bases. The germline V gene has CDR1 SNHLY and CDR2 FYNNEI. The CDR3 runs 12 residues. V was clipped by 4 bases and J by 12 bases; unmatched bases: 8. CDR3 loop: CASSGGRVAEYF. The CDR3 DNA is TGTGCCAGCAGTGGAGGGAGGGTAGCGGAGTACTTC.

The chain uses TRBV19 and TRBJ2-7; 7 positions match TRBD2. With V trimmed by 5 bases and J by 0 bases, 7 bases remained unmatched. The CDR3 runs 15 residues. CDR1 LNHDA and CDR2 SQIVND come from the germline V gene (reference sequence). CDR3 in DNA: TGTGCCAGTAGTCATCCAGCGGGACTCTCCTACGAGCAGTACTTC. Amino acid sequence: CASSHPAGLSYEQYF. Drawing the rest from reference TRBV19 and TRBJ2-7, the complete variable domain is DGGITQSPKYLFRKEGQNVTLSCEQNLNHDAMYWYRQDPGQGLRLIYYSQIVNDFQKGDIAEGYSVSREKKESFPLTVTSAQKNPTAFYLCASSHPAGLSYEQYFGPGTRLTVT.

The CDR3 DNA follows: TGCGCCAGCAGCCGGACAGGGGGCTCCTACGAGCAGTACTTC. It encodes CASSRTGGSYEQYF. The chain has TRBV5-1 and TRBJ2-5; 10 positions agree with TRBD1. The DNA end is a closer match to TRBJ2-7, so the J assignment may be wrong. The CDR3 has 14 residues. Per the germline V gene, CDR1 is SGHRS and CDR2 is YFSETQ.

DNA of the CDR3: TGTGCCAGCAGCTTAGCGGCAGGGAATAACTATGGCTACACCTTC. Translating it yields CASSLAAGNNYGYTF. The rearrangement uses TRBV7-8 and TRBJ1-2, with D possibly TRBD1 on 5 matching bases. Trimming pared 0 bases from V and 1 base from J, leaving 9 bases between. The CDR3 sequence is 15 residues long. The germline gives CDR1 SGHVS, CDR2 FQNEAQ.

The V and J genes are TRBV18 and TRBJ2-1; 8 nucleotides agree with TRBD1. The length of the CDR3 is 14 residues. J lost 3 bases, V lost 8 bases, and 6 bases had no gene match. The germline gives CDR1 KGHSH, CDR2 LQKENI. The CDR3 nucleotides are TGTGCCAGCACCTCGGACAGGGACTACAATGAGCAGTTCTTC. The encoded protein is CASTSDRDYNEQFF.

This clone was recorded once. The genes are TRBV7-9 and TRBJ2-7, with a possible D match to TRBD1 (6 bases). Germline V gives CDR1 SEHNR, CDR2 FQNEAQ (reference sequence). V lost 5 bases and J lost 0, with 11 bases in between. CDR3 length: 14 amino acids. In DNA, the CDR3 is TGTGCCAGCAGCCACACACAGGGCTCCTACGAGCAGTACTTC. It yields the protein CASSHTQGSYEQYF.

This clone showed up just once. This chain links TRBV19 with TRBJ2-3; 8 nucleotides agree with TRBD1. The V gene end was trimmed by 0 bases and the J gene end by 5 bases; junction bases not matched to a gene: 4. Germline V gene lookup returns CDR1 LNHDA and CDR2 SQIVND (reference sequence). The CDR3 has 15 residues. The DNA of the CDR3 is TGTGCCAGTAGTATAGACAGGGGGCAAGGAGATACGCAGTATTTT. As protein: CASSIDRGQGDTQYF.